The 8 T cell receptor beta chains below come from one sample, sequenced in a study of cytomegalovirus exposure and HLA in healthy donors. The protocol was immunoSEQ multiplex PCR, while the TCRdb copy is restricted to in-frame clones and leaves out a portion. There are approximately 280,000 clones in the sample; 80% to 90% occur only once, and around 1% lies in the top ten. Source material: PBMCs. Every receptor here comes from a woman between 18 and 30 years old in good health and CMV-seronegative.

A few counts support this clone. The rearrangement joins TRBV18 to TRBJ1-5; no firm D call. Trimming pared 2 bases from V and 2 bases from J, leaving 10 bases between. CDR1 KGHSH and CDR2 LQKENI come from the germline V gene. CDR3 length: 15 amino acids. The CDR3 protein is CASSPAGYGNQPQHF. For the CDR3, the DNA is TGTGCCAGCTCACCAGCCGGGTATGGCAATCAGCCCCAGCATTTT.

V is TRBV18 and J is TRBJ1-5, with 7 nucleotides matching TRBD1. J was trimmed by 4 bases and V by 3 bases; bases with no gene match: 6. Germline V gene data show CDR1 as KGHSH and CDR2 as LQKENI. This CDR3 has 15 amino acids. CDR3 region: CASSPTTGTNQPQHF. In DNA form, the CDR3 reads TGTGCCAGCTCACCGACGACAGGGACTAATCAGCCCCAGCATTTT.

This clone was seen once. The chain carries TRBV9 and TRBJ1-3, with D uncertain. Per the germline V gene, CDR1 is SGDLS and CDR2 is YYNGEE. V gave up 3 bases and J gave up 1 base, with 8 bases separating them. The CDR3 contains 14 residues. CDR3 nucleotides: TGTGCCAGCAGCGGCCGGGAGTCTGGAAACACCATATATTTT. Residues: CASSGRESGNTIYF.

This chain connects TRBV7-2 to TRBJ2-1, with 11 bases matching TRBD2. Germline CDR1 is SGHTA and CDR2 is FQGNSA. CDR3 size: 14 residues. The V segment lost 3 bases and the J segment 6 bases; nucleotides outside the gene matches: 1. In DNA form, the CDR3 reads TGTGCCAGCAGCTTCACTAGCGGGAGCAATGAGCAGTTCTTC. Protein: CASSFTSGSNEQFF.

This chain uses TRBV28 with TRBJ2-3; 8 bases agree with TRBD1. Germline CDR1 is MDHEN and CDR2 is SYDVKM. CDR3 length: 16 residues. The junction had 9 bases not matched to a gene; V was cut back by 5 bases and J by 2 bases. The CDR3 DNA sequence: TGTGCCAGCAGTGCACCGACAGGGGACTTCACAGATACGCAGTATTTT. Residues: CASSAPTGDFTDTQYF.

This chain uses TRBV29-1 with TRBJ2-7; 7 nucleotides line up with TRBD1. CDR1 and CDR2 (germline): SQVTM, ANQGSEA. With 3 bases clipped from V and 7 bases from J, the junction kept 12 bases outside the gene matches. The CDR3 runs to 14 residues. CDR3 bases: TGCAGCGTTGACGTCCGGGACAGAGATGGGGAGCAGTACTTC. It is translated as CSVDVRDRDGEQYF.

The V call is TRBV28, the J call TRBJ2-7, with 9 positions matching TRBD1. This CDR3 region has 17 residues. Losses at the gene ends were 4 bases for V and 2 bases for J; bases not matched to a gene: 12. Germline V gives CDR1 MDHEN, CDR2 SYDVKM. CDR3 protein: CASSSSGTGNTAYEQYF. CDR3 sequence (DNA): TGTGCCAGCAGTTCCTCCGGGACAGGGAATACTGCCTACGAGCAGTACTTC.

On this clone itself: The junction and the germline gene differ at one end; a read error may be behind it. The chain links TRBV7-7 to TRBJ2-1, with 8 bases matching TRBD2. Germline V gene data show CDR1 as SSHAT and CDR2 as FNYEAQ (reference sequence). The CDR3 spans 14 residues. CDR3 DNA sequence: TGTGCTAGCAGCTTAGCCGGGAGGGTAAATGAGCAGTTCTTC. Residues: CASSLAGRVNEQFF.